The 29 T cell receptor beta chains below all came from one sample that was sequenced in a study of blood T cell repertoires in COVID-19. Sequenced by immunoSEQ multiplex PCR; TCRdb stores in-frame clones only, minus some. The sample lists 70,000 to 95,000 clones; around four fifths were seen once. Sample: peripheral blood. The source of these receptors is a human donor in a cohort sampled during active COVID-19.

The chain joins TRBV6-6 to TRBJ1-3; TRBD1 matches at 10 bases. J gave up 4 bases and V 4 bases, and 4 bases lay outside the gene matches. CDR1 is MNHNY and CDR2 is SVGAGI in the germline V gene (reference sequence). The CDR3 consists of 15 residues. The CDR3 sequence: CASSSRQGAGNTIYF. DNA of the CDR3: TGTGCCAGCAGTTCACGACAGGGGGCCGGAAACACCATATATTTT.

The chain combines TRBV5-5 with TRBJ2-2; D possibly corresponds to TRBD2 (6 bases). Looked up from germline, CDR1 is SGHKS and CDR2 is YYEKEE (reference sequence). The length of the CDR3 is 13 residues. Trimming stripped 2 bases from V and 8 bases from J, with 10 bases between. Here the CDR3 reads CASSFGGGGELFF. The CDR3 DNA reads TGTGCCAGCAGCTTCGGGGGTGGAGGGGAGCTGTTTTTT.

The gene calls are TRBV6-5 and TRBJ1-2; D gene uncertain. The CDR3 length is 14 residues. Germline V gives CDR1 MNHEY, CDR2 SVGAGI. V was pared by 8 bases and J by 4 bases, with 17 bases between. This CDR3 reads CASDNRQVLYGYTF. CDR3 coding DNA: TGTGCCAGCGATAACCGGCAGGTCCTCTATGGCTACACCTTC.

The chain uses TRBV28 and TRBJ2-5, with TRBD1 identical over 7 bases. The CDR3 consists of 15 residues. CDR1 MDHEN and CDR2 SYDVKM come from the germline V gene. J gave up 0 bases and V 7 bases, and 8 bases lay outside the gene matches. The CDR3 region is CASTMADRDQETQYF. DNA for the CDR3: TGTGCCAGCACCATGGCCGACAGGGACCAAGAGACCCAGTACTTC.

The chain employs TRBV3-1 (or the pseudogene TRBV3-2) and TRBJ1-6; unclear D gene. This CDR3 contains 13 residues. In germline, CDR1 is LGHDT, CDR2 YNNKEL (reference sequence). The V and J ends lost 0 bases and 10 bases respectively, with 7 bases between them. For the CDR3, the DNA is TGTGCCAGCAGCCAAGAGGGTAGCTCACCCCTCCACTTT. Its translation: CASSQEGSSPLHF.

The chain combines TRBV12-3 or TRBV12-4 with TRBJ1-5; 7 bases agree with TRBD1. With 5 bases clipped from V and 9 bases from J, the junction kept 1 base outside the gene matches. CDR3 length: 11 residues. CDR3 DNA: TGTGCCAGCAGTCACAGGGGGCCCCAGCATTTT. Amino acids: CASSHRGPQHF.

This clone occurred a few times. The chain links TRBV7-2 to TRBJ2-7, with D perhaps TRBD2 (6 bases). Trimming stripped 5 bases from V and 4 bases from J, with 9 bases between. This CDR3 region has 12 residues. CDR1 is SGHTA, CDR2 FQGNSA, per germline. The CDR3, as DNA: TGTGCCAGCAGCCCCGGGGGATACGAGCAGTACTTC. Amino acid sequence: CASSPGGYEQYF. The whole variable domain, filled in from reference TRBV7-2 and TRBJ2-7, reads GAGVSQSPSNKVTEKGKDVELRCDPISGHTALYWYRQSLGQGLEFLIYFQGNSAPDKSGLPSDRFSAERTGGSVSTLTIQRTQQEDSAVYLCASSPGGYEQYFGPGTRLTVT.

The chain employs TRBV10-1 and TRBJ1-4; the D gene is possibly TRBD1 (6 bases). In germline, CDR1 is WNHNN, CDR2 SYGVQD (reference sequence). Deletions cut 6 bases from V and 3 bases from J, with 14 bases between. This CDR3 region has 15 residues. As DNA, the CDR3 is TGCGCCAGCAGCTCCTACAGGGCAGCTAATGAAAAACTGTTTTTT. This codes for CASSSYRAANEKLFF.

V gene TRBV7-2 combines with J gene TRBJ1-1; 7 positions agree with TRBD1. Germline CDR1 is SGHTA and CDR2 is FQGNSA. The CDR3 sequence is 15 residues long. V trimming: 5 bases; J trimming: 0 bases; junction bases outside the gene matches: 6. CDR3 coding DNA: TGTGCCAGCAGCACGACAGGGTTCATGAACACTGAAGCTTTCTTT. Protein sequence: CASSTTGFMNTEAFF.

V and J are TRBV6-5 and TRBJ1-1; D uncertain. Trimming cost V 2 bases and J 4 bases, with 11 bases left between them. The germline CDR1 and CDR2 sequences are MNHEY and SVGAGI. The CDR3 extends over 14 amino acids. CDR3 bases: TGTGCCAGCAGTTACGAGGGTGGGTTCACTGAAGCTTTCTTT. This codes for CASSYEGGFTEAFF.

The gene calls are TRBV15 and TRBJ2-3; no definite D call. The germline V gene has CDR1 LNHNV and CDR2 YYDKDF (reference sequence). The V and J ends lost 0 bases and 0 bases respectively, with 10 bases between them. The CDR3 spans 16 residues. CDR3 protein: CATSRESLASTDTQYF. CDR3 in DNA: TGTGCCACCAGCAGAGAGTCGTTAGCTAGCACAGATACGCAGTATTTT. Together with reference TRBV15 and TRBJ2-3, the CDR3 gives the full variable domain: DAMVIQNPRYQVTQFGKPVTLSCSQTLNHNVMYWYQQKSSQAPKLLFHYYDKDFNNEADTPDNFQSRRPNTSFCFLDIRSPGLGDTAMYLCATSRESLASTDTQYFGPGTRLTVL.

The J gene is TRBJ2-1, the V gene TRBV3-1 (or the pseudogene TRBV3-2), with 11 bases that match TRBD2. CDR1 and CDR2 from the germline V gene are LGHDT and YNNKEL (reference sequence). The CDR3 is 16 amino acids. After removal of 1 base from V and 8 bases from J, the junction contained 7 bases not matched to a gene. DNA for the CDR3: TGTGCCAGCAGCCAAGGGGTAGCGGGGGGGCTGGATGAGCAGTTCTTC. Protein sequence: CASSQGVAGGLDEQFF.

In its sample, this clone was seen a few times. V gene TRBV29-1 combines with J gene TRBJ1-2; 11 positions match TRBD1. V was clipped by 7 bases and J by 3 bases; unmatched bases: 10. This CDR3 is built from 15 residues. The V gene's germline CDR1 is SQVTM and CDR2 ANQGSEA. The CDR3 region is CSAQDRGRGYYGYTF. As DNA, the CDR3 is TGCAGCGCCCAGGACAGGGGGCGCGGATACTATGGCTACACCTTC.

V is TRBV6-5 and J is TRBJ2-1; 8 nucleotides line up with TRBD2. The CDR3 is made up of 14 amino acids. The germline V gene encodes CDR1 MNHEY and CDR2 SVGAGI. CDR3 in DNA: TGTTCCTCCGGGAGGGACACCTCCTACAATGAGCAGTTCTTC. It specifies CSSGRDTSYNEQFF.

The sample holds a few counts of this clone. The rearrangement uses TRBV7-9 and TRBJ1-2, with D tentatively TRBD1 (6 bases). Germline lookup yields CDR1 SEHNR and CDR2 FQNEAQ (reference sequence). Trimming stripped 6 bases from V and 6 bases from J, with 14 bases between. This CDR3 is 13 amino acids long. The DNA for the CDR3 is TGTGCCAGCAGTCCGACGGGGGGCGATGGCTACACCTTC. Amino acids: CASSPTGGDGYTF.

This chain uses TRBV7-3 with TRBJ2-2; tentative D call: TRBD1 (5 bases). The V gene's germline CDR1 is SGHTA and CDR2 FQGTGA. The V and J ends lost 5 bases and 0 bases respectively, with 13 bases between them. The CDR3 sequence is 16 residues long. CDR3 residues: CASSPHRQTNTGELFF. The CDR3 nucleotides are TGTGCCAGCAGCCCACACCGACAGACGAACACCGGGGAGCTGTTTTTT.

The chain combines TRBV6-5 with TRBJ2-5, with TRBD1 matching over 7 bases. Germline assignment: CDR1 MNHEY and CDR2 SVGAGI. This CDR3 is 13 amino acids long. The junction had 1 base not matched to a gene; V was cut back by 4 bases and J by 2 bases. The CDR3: CASSSDRQETQYF. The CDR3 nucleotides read TGTGCCAGCAGTTCGGACAGGCAAGAGACCCAGTACTTC.

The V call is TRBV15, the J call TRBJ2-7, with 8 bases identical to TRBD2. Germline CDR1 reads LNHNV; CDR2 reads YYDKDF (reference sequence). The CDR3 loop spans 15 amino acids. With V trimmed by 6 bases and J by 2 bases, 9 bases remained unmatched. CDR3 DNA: TGTGCCACCAGTCACGGGGGGGCTTACGCCTACGAGCAGTACTTC. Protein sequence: CATSHGGAYAYEQYF.

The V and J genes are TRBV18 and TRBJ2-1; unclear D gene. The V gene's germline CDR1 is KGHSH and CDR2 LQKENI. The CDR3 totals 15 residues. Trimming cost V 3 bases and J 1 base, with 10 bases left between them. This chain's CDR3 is CASSPGAHSYNEQFF. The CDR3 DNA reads TGTGCCAGCTCACCGGGCGCCCATTCCTACAATGAGCAGTTCTTC.

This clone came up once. The DNA for the CDR3 is TGCGCCAGCAGGAGACTAGCGGGGGCGGAGACCCAGTACTTC. This sequence encodes CASRRLAGAETQYF. The J gene is TRBJ2-5, the V gene TRBV5-1; 12 bases are a match to TRBD2. The J segment lost 5 bases and the V segment lost 5 bases, leaving 4 bases of the junction unmatched. The germline V gene has CDR1 SGHRS and CDR2 YFSETQ. CDR3 length: 14 residues.

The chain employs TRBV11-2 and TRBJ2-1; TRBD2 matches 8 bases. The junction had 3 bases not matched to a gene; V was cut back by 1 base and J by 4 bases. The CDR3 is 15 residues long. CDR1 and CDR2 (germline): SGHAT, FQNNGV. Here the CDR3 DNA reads TGTGCCAGCAGCTTAGGGACTAGCAGTTACAATGAGCAGTTCTTC. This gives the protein CASSLGTSSYNEQFF.

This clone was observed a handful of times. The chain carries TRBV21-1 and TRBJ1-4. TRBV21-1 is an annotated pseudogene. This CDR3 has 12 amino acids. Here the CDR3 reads CASSGRGEKLFF. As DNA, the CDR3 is TGTGCCAGCAGCGGGCGGGGAGAAAAACTGTTTTTT.

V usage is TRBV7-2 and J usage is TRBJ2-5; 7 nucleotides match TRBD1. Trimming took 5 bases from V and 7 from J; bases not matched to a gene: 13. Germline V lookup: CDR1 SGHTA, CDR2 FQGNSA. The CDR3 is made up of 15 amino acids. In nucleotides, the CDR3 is TGTGCCAGCAGCCCCTTGGGCAGGGGGAGAGGGACCCAGTACTTC. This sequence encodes CASSPLGRGRGTQYF.

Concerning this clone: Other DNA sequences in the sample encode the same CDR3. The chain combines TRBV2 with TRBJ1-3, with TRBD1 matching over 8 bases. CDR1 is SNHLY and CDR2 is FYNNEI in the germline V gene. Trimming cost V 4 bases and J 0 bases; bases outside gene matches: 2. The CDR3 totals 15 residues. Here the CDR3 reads CASSVTGGSGNTIYF. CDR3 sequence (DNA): TGTGCCAGCAGTGTAACAGGGGGCTCTGGAAACACCATATATTTT. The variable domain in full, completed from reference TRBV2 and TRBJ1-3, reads EPEVTQTPSHQVTQMGQEVILRCVPISNHLYFYWYRQILGQKVEFLVSFYNNEISEKSEIFDDQFSVERPDGSNFTLKIRSTKLEDSAMYFCASSVTGGSGNTIYFGEGSWLTVV.

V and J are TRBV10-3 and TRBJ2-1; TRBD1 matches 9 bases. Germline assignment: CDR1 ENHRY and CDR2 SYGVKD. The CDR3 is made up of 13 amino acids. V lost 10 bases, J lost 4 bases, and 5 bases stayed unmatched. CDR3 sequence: CATRQGEYNEQFF. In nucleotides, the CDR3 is TGTGCCACCAGACAGGGGGAATACAATGAGCAGTTCTTC.

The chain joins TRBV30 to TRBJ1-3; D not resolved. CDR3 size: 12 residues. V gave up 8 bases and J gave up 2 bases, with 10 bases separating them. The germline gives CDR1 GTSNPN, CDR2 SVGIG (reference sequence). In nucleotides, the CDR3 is TGTGCCCACGGCGGGCCTGGAAACACCATATATTTT. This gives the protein CAHGGPGNTIYF.

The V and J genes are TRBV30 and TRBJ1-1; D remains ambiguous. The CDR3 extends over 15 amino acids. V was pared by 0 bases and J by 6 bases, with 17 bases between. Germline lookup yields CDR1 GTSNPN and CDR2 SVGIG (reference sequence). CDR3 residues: CAWSVIGGKTSEAFF. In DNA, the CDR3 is TGTGCCTGGAGTGTAATTGGAGGGAAAACCTCTGAAGCTTTCTTT. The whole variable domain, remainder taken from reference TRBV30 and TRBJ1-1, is SQTIHQWPATLVQPVGSPLSLECTVEGTSNPNLYWYRQAAGRGLQLLFYSVGIGQISSEVPQNLSASRPQDRQFILSSKKLLLSDSGFYLCAWSVIGGKTSEAFFGQGTRLTVV.

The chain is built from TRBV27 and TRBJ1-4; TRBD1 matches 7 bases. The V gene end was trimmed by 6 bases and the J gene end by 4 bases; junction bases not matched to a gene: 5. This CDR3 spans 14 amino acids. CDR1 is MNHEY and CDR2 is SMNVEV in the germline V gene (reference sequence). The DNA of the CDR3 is TGTGCCAGCAGCACCGGGACAGATAATGAAAAACTGTTTTTT. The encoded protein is CASSTGTDNEKLFF. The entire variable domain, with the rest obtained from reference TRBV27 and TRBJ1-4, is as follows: EAQVTQNPRYLITVTGKKLTVTCSQNMNHEYMSWYRQDPGLGLRQIYYSMNVEVTDKGDVPEGYKVSRKEKRNFPLILESPSPNQTSLYFCASSTGTDNEKLFFGSGTQLSVL.

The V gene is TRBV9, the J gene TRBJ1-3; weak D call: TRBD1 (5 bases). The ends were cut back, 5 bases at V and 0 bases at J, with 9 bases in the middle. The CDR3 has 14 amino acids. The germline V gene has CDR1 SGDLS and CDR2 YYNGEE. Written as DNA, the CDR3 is TGTGCCAGCAGGGAGGGGAGCTCTGGAAACACCATATATTTT. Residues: CASREGSSGNTIYF.